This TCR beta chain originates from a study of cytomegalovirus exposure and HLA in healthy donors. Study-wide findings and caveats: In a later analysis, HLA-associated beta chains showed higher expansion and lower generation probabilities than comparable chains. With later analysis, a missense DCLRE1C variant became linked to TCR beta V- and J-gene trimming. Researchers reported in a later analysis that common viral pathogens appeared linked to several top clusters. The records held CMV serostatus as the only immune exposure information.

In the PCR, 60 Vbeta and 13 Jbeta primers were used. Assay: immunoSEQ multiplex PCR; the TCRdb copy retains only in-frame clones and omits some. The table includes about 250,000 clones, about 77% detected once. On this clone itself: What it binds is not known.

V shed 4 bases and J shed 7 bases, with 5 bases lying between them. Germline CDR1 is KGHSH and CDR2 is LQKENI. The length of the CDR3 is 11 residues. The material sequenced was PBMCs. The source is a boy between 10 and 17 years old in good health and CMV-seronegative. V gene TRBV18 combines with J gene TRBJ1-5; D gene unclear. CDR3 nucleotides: TGTGCCAGCTCACTCTTCCAGCCCCAGCATTTT. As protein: CASSLFQPQHF. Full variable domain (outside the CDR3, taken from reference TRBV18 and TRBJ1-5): NAGVMQNPRHLVRRRGQEARLRCSPMKGHSHVYWYRQLPEEGLKFMVYLQKENIIDESGMPKERFSAEFPKEGPSILRIQQVVRGDSAAYFCASSLFQPQHFGDGTRLSIL.